The rows below give T cell receptor beta chains drawn from one sample of a study of blood T cells in healthy people across ages. TCRdb processed the 5' RACE reads anew with MiXCR; each CDR3 protein has one entry. The sample lists 1,800,000 or so distinct CDR3 sequences, about two fifths occurring once. The sequenced sample consisted of blood. The receptor set was obtained from a human donor in good health. Each CDR3 is given with its conserved first and last residue. The D gene is left open where the match is weak. Not every row has a clone size; where given, it reads once, few, many or a size class.

CDR3aa: CSVTGTQASTDTQYF
CDR3nt: TGCAGCGTTACCGGGACGCAAGCTAGCACAGATACGCAGTATTTT
j_gene: TRBJ2-3
d_gene: NA
abundance: NA
v_gene: TRBV29-1
len: 15

CDR3aa: CATSATVDNQPQHF
CDR3nt: TGTGCCACCAGTGCGACAGTTGACAATCAGCCCCAGCATTTT
j_gene: TRBJ1-5
d_gene: NA
abundance: NA
v_gene: TRBV24-1
len: 14

CDR3aa: CASSSLPDSGANVLTF
CDR3nt: TGTGCCAGCAGTTCTCTGCCGGACTCTGGGGCCAACGTCCTGACTTTC
j_gene: TRBJ2-6
d_gene: NA
abundance: NA
v_gene: TRBV28
len: 16

CDR3aa: CASSLAGGGFDEQFF
CDR3nt: TGTGCCAGCAGCTTAGCGGGGGGCGGTTTTGATGAGCAGTTCTTC
j_gene: TRBJ2-1
d_gene: NA
abundance: NA
v_gene: TRBV7-6
len: 15

CDR3aa: CASSLDSRRPAEGFGYGYTF
CDR3nt: TGTGCCAGCAGCTTAGATAGTCGCAGGCCCGCCGAGGGTTTTGGCTATGGCTACACCTTC
j_gene: TRBJ1-2
d_gene: NA
abundance: NA
v_gene: TRBV11-2
len: 20

CDR3aa: CSARATSGQMNSPLHF
CDR3nt: TGCAGTGCTAGAGCAACTTCGGGACAGATGAATTCACCCCTCCACTTT
j_gene: TRBJ1-6
d_gene: TRBD1
abundance: NA
v_gene: TRBV20-1
len: 16

CDR3aa: CASTYGEGASQDGYTF
CDR3nt: TGCGCCAGCACGTACGGAGAGGGGGCTTCTCAGGATGGCTACACCTTC
j_gene: TRBJ1-2
d_gene: TRBD1
abundance: NA
v_gene: TRBV4-3
len: 16

CDR3aa: CASSQGAGTSGGAPQETQYF
CDR3nt: TGTGCCAGCAGCCAGGGGGCCGGGACTAGCGGGGGAGCTCCCCAAGAGACCCAGTACTTC
j_gene: TRBJ2-5
d_gene: TRBD2
abundance: NA
v_gene: TRBV4-2
len: 20

CDR3aa: CASSLLAGEGNEQFF
CDR3nt: TGTGCCAGCAGCTTATTGGCGGGGGAGGGCAATGAGCAGTTCTTC
j_gene: TRBJ2-1
d_gene: TRBD2
abundance: few
v_gene: TRBV7-3
len: 15

CDR3aa: CASSFGHGGSYEQYF
CDR3nt: TGTGCCAGCAGCTTTGGACACGGTGGATCCTACGAGCAGTACTTC
j_gene: TRBJ2-7
d_gene: NA
abundance: few
v_gene: TRBV7-2
len: 15

CDR3aa: CASSLAGDSGEKLFF
CDR3nt: TGTGCCAGCAGCTTGGCCGGAGACAGTGGAGAAAAACTGTTTTTT
j_gene: TRBJ1-4
d_gene: NA
abundance: NA
v_gene: TRBV5-6
len: 15

CDR3aa: CSTRTGNQPQHF
CDR3nt: TGCAGTACAAGGACAGGTAATCAGCCCCAGCATTTT
j_gene: TRBJ1-5
d_gene: TRBD1
abundance: NA
v_gene: TRBV20-1
len: 12

CDR3aa: CAIRVASYGYTF
CDR3nt: TGTGCCATCAGGGTCGCTAGCTATGGCTACACCTTC
j_gene: TRBJ1-2
d_gene: NA
abundance: NA
v_gene: TRBV10-3
len: 12

CDR3aa: CASSQGRENNEELFF
CDR3nt: TGCGCCAGCAGCCAAGGGAGGGAGAATAATGAAGAACTGTTTTTT
j_gene: TRBJ1-4
d_gene: NA
abundance: NA
v_gene: TRBV4-3
len: 15

CDR3aa: CAWSEGQGVRNQPQHF
CDR3nt: TGTGCCTGGAGTGAAGGACAGGGGGTGCGCAATCAGCCCCAGCATTTT
j_gene: TRBJ1-5
d_gene: TRBD1
abundance: NA
v_gene: TRBV30
len: 16

CDR3aa: CASSQGPGNGSPLHF
CDR3nt: TGTGCCAGCAGCCAAGGACCGGGTAACGGGTCACCCCTCCACTTT
j_gene: TRBJ1-6
d_gene: NA
abundance: NA
v_gene: TRBV7-2
len: 15

CDR3aa: CASSYSLGEGGYTF
CDR3nt: TGTGCCAGCAGTTACTCGTTGGGGGAGGGTGGCTACACCTTC
j_gene: TRBJ1-2
d_gene: NA
abundance: NA
v_gene: TRBV6-5
len: 14

CDR3aa: CTSSLGGTVNTEAFF
CDR3nt: TGTACCAGCAGCTTAGGAGGGACGGTGAACACTGAAGCTTTCTTT
j_gene: TRBJ1-1
d_gene: NA
abundance: NA
v_gene: TRBV7-6
len: 15

CDR3aa: CAGSSIPPDTQYF
CDR3nt: TGTGCCGGCAGCTCCATCCCGCCAGATACGCAGTATTTT
j_gene: TRBJ2-3
d_gene: NA
abundance: NA
v_gene: TRBV11-2
len: 13

CDR3aa: CSAREAGSYNEQFF
CDR3nt: TGCAGTGCTAGGGAGGCTGGCTCCTACAATGAGCAGTTCTTC
j_gene: TRBJ2-1
d_gene: NA
abundance: many
v_gene: TRBV20-1
len: 14

CDR3aa: CASSTRVDTEAFF
CDR3nt: TGTGCCAGCAGCACTAGGGTGGACACTGAAGCTTTCTTT
j_gene: TRBJ1-1
d_gene: NA
abundance: NA
v_gene: TRBV7-3
len: 13

CDR3aa: CASSYGNGDTQYF
CDR3nt: TGTGCCAGCAGCTATGGTAACGGGGACACCCAGTACTTC
j_gene: TRBJ2-7
d_gene: NA
abundance: few
v_gene: TRBV4-2
len: 13

CDR3aa: CASSVDRDNEQFF
CDR3nt: TGTGCCAGCAGCGTCGACAGGGACAATGAGCAGTTCTTC
j_gene: TRBJ2-1
d_gene: TRBD1
abundance: many
v_gene: TRBV2
len: 13

CDR3aa: CASRQLYSPLHF
CDR3nt: TGTGCCAGCAGACAGTTATATTCACCCCTCCACTTT
j_gene: TRBJ1-6
d_gene: NA
abundance: many
v_gene: TRBV2
len: 12

CDR3aa: CASSFESDNSPLHF
CDR3nt: TGCGCCAGCAGCTTCGAGAGTGATAATTCACCCCTCCACTTT
j_gene: TRBJ1-6
d_gene: NA
abundance: NA
v_gene: TRBV5-1
len: 14

CDR3aa: CASSLRASRVVHF
CDR3nt: TGTGCCAGCAGTTTGCGGGCCAGCAGGGTTGTCCACTTT
j_gene: TRBJ1-6
d_gene: NA
abundance: few
v_gene: TRBV12-3/TRBV12-4
len: 13

CDR3aa: CASSLRTWNTEAFF
CDR3nt: TGTGCCAGCAGCCTTAGGACGTGGAACACTGAAGCTTTCTTT
j_gene: TRBJ1-1
d_gene: NA
abundance: NA
v_gene: TRBV7-9
len: 14

CDR3aa: CASSLSKTGIRTDTQYF
CDR3nt: TGTGCCAGCAGCTTATCTAAGACAGGCATACGCACAGATACGCAGTATTTT
j_gene: TRBJ2-3
d_gene: NA
abundance: once
v_gene: TRBV7-9
len: 17

CDR3aa: CSGLAGTLYEQYF
CDR3nt: TGCAGTGGACTAGCGGGGACACTTTACGAGCAGTACTTC
j_gene: TRBJ2-7
d_gene: TRBD2
abundance: few
v_gene: TRBV20-1
len: 13

CDR3aa: CASTWDGGSYEQYF
CDR3nt: TGTGCCAGCACCTGGGACGGGGGCTCCTACGAGCAGTACTTC
j_gene: TRBJ2-7
d_gene: NA
abundance: few
v_gene: TRBV7-9
len: 14

CDR3aa: CASSLMLGKETQYF
CDR3nt: TGTGCCAGCAGCTTAATGTTGGGCAAAGAGACCCAGTACTTC
j_gene: TRBJ2-5
d_gene: NA
abundance: NA
v_gene: TRBV7-2
len: 14

CDR3aa: CASSRQVTSSYEQYF
CDR3nt: TGTGCCAGCAGTCGTCAGGTAACGAGCTCCTACGAGCAGTACTTC
j_gene: TRBJ2-7
d_gene: NA
abundance: many
v_gene: TRBV4-2
len: 15

CDR3aa: CSARGLGLVLGEQYF
CDR3nt: TGCAGTGCTAGAGGACTTGGACTAGTTCTGGGGGAGCAGTACTTC
j_gene: TRBJ2-4
d_gene: TRBD2
abundance: NA
v_gene: TRBV20-1
len: 15

CDR3aa: CASSFLGQGVYEQYF
CDR3nt: TGTGCCAGCAGTTTCCTCGGACAGGGTGTCTACGAGCAGTACTTC
j_gene: TRBJ2-7
d_gene: TRBD1
abundance: few
v_gene: TRBV27
len: 15

CDR3aa: CASSQAIYGGRGEKLFF
CDR3nt: TGCGCCAGCAGCCAGGCCATTTATGGAGGGCGAGGAGAAAAACTGTTTTTT
j_gene: TRBJ1-4
d_gene: NA
abundance: NA
v_gene: TRBV4-3
len: 17

CDR3aa: CSASSGGADNEQFF
CDR3nt: TGCAGTGCTAGCTCGGGGGGGGCCGACAATGAGCAGTTCTTC
j_gene: TRBJ2-1
d_gene: TRBD2
abundance: few
v_gene: TRBV20-1
len: 14

CDR3aa: CASSYTVRQETQYF
CDR3nt: TGTGCCAGCAGTTATACGGTACGACAAGAGACCCAGTACTTC
j_gene: TRBJ2-5
d_gene: NA
abundance: NA
v_gene: TRBV6-6
len: 14

CDR3aa: CASSSYRTGGINNEQFF
CDR3nt: TGTGCCAGCAGTTCCTACCGGACAGGGGGCATCAACAATGAGCAGTTCTTC
j_gene: TRBJ2-1
d_gene: TRBD1
abundance: few
v_gene: TRBV27
len: 17

CDR3aa: CASSLDGRGTYNEQFF
CDR3nt: TGCGCCAGCAGCTTGGATGGCAGGGGTACCTACAATGAGCAGTTCTTC
j_gene: TRBJ2-1
d_gene: NA
abundance: once
v_gene: TRBV5-1
len: 16

CDR3aa: CASSSPGLRETQYF
CDR3nt: TGTGCCAGCAGTAGTCCGGGACTCCGAGAGACCCAGTACTTC
j_gene: TRBJ2-5
d_gene: NA
abundance: NA
v_gene: TRBV5-5
len: 14

CDR3aa: CASHRGDYGYTF
CDR3nt: TGTGCCAGCCACAGGGGAGACTATGGCTACACCTTC
j_gene: TRBJ1-2
d_gene: TRBD1
abundance: few
v_gene: TRBV6-2/TRBV6-3
len: 12

CDR3aa: CASSTTGGANVLTF
CDR3nt: TGTGCCAGCAGCACGACTGGTGGGGCCAACGTCCTGACTTTC
j_gene: TRBJ2-6
d_gene: NA
abundance: NA
v_gene: TRBV7-3
len: 14

CDR3aa: CSARGTLYGYTF
CDR3nt: TGCAGTGCTAGGGGGACACTTTATGGCTACACCTTC
j_gene: TRBJ1-2
d_gene: NA
abundance: many
v_gene: TRBV20-1
len: 12

CDR3aa: CSVEWGVQFF
CDR3nt: TGCAGCGTTGAATGGGGGGTACAGTTCTTC
j_gene: TRBJ2-1
d_gene: NA
abundance: NA
v_gene: TRBV29-1
len: 10

CDR3aa: CASSLGELVTGELFF
CDR3nt: TGTGCCAGCAGCTTAGGCGAACTAGTCACCGGGGAGCTGTTTTTT
j_gene: TRBJ2-2
d_gene: NA
abundance: few
v_gene: TRBV13
len: 15

CDR3aa: CASKPNRASNQPQHF
CDR3nt: TGTGCCAGCAAACCAAACAGGGCGAGCAATCAGCCCCAGCATTTT
j_gene: TRBJ1-5
d_gene: NA
abundance: NA
v_gene: TRBV7-8
len: 15

CDR3aa: CASSFREFSTDTQYF
CDR3nt: TGTGCCAGCAGTTTCAGGGAGTTCAGCACAGATACGCAGTATTTT
j_gene: TRBJ2-3
d_gene: NA
abundance: NA
v_gene: TRBV27
len: 15

CDR3aa: CASSLAVLGGAQETQYF
CDR3nt: TGTGCCAGCAGCTTGGCGGTTTTGGGCGGAGCTCAAGAGACCCAGTACTTC
j_gene: TRBJ2-5
d_gene: NA
abundance: NA
v_gene: TRBV13
len: 17

CDR3aa: CASSFGQGREKLFF
CDR3nt: TGCGCCAGCAGCTTCGGACAGGGAAGGGAAAAACTGTTTTTT
j_gene: TRBJ1-4
d_gene: TRBD1
abundance: many
v_gene: TRBV5-1
len: 14

CDR3aa: CASSQDLAGNTEAFF
CDR3nt: TGCGCCAGCAGCCAAGATTTGGCAGGGAACACTGAAGCTTTCTTT
j_gene: TRBJ1-1
d_gene: NA
abundance: NA
v_gene: TRBV4-1
len: 15

CDR3aa: CSVDRRGFGSYEQYF
CDR3nt: TGCAGCGTTGACAGGAGGGGTTTTGGATCCTACGAGCAGTACTTC
j_gene: TRBJ2-7
d_gene: NA
abundance: NA
v_gene: TRBV29-1
len: 15

CDR3aa: CASSHGTGPTEAFF
CDR3nt: TGCGCCAGCAGCCACGGGACAGGACCAACTGAAGCTTTCTTT
j_gene: TRBJ1-1
d_gene: TRBD1
abundance: NA
v_gene: TRBV5-1
len: 14

CDR3aa: CASSYRSTNYDYTF
CDR3nt: TGTGCCAGCAGTTACAGGAGTACTAACTATGACTACACCTTC
j_gene: TRBJ1-2
d_gene: NA
abundance: NA
v_gene: TRBV12-3/TRBV12-4
len: 14

CDR3aa: CASSSPPGRTTYEQYF
CDR3nt: TGCGCCAGCAGCTCCCCACCGGGCCGCACCACCTACGAGCAGTACTTC
j_gene: TRBJ2-7
d_gene: NA
abundance: NA
v_gene: TRBV5-1
len: 16

CDR3aa: CATSVSGQGHYEQYF
CDR3nt: TGTGCCACCAGCGTCTCAGGACAGGGGCACTACGAGCAGTACTTC
j_gene: TRBJ2-7
d_gene: TRBD1
abundance: NA
v_gene: TRBV24-1
len: 15

CDR3aa: CATSDIRDGIHNEQFF
CDR3nt: TGTGCCACCAGTGATATCCGGGACGGAATACACAATGAGCAGTTCTTC
j_gene: TRBJ2-1
d_gene: NA
abundance: NA
v_gene: TRBV24-1
len: 16

CDR3aa: CASRPTGEVGAFF
CDR3nt: TGTGCCAGCAGACCTACAGGGGAGGTCGGAGCTTTCTTT
j_gene: TRBJ1-1
d_gene: TRBD1
abundance: few
v_gene: TRBV6-5
len: 13

CDR3aa: CASSHPLSGDNYGYTF
CDR3nt: TGTGCCAGCAGCCACCCACTCAGCGGCGATAACTATGGCTACACCTTC
j_gene: TRBJ1-2
d_gene: NA
abundance: NA
v_gene: TRBV9
len: 16

CDR3aa: CASSQTRDTTLFF
CDR3nt: TGTGCCAGCAGCCAAACCCGGGACACAACTTTGTTCTTC
j_gene: TRBJ2-1
d_gene: NA
abundance: NA
v_gene: TRBV6-5
len: 13